These 16 T cell receptor beta chains were sequenced from one sample in a study of T cells in Graves' hyperthyroidism and ophthalmopathy. Template material for amplifying TCR beta CDR3 regions consisted of RNA transcripts. When the TCR CDR3 underwent first-round RT-PCR, the HTBI primer set was used. TCRdb independently ran MiXCR on the multiplex PCR reads; one entry per CDR3 protein. The sample holds approximately 400,000 distinct CDR3 sequences; approximately 15% are singletons and the top ten take around a third. The sequencing sample was made of blood. These receptor sequences come from a woman aged 30 to 39 with Graves' hyperthyroidism.

CDR3 amino acids: CASSVDPSYSYEQYF. CDR3 DNA sequence: TGTGCCAGCAGCGTAGACCCCAGTTACTCCTACGAGCAGTACTTC. The chain joins TRBV9 to TRBJ2-7; D is undetermined. Deletions cut 0 bases from V and 0 bases from J, with 10 bases between. The length of the CDR3 is 15 residues. CDR1 is SGDLS and CDR2 is YYNGEE in the germline V gene.

This clonotype was observed many times. J is TRBJ2-1 and V is TRBV24-1, with 13 bases fitting TRBD2. The CDR3 sequence is 16 residues long. CDR1 KGHDR and CDR2 SFDVKD come from the germline V gene. V was pared by 4 bases and J by 9 bases, with 8 bases of the junction left unmatched. The CDR3 DNA sequence: TGTGCCACCAGTGACCCGAGACTAGCGGGAGGCCTTGAGCAGTTCTTC. Protein: CATSDPRLAGGLEQFF.

The J gene is TRBJ1-5, the V gene TRBV28; perhaps TRBD1 as D (5 bases). The germline gives CDR1 MDHEN, CDR2 SYDVKM. V was pared by 2 bases and J by 0 bases, with 14 bases between. The CDR3 contains 17 residues. The CDR3 DNA reads as TGTGCCAGCAGTTTACCCGGCGGGGGGTATAGCAATCAGCCCCAGCATTTT. It is translated as CASSLPGGGYSNQPQHF.

This chain connects TRBV9 to TRBJ1-5; no firm D call. Trimming took 4 bases from V and 3 from J, leaving 14 bases between them. From germline, CDR1 is SGDLS and CDR2 YYNGEE. The CDR3 is 15 amino acids. As DNA, the CDR3 is TGTGCCAGCAGCCTTATGGACGGACCCAATCAGCCCCAGCATTTT. This gives the protein CASSLMDGPNQPQHF.

The V gene is TRBV9, the J gene TRBJ2-2, with D tentatively TRBD1 (6 bases). Germline V gene data show CDR1 as SGDLS and CDR2 as YYNGEE. This CDR3 contains 17 residues. V lost 1 base to trimming and J lost 3 bases, with 16 bases between them. CDR3 loop: CASSVRSRTVHTGELFF. CDR3 bases: TGTGCCAGCAGCGTACGATCTAGGACAGTACACACCGGGGAGCTGTTTTTT.

This clonotype was picked up many times. V and J are TRBV30 and TRBJ2-5; no firm D call. The CDR3 loop spans 12 amino acids. Germline lookup yields CDR1 GTSNPN and CDR2 SVGIG (reference sequence). V lost 4 bases and J 7 bases, leaving 13 bases between the germline ends. For the CDR3, the DNA is TGTGCCTGGATGAATGTGGTAGGGACCCAGTACTTC. Amino acid sequence: CAWMNVVGTQYF.

This clonotype was seen at least ten times. V is TRBV3-1 and J is TRBJ2-5; 8 bases line up with TRBD1. V gave up 4 bases and J gave up 4 bases; unmatched junction bases: 5. This CDR3 spans 14 amino acids. The germline V gene encodes CDR1 LGHDT and CDR2 YNNKEL (reference sequence). The CDR3 DNA reads TGTGCCAGCAGCCGAACAGGGGGATTAGAGACCCAGTACTTC. Amino acid sequence: CASSRTGGLETQYF.

The sample holds many counts of this clonotype. This sequence joins TRBV6-1 and TRBJ2-1; D perhaps matches TRBD2 (6 bases). Germline CDR1 and CDR2: MNHNS and SASEGT. This CDR3 is 15 amino acids long. Between the trimmed V and J ends, which lost 1 base and 4 bases, there was a span of 11 bases. The CDR3 here is CASSEGSAGYNEQFF. The CDR3 DNA follows: TGTGCCAGCAGTGAAGGTTCCGCGGGGTACAATGAGCAGTTCTTC.

This clonotype was detected many times. The genes are TRBV7-9 and TRBJ2-7; the match to TRBD2 covers 12 bases. Germline V CDR1 and CDR2: SEHNR, FQNEAQ (reference sequence). J was trimmed by 7 bases and V by 5 bases; bases with no gene match: 9. This CDR3 has 15 amino acids. The DNA of the CDR3 is TGTGCCAGCAGCCACACTAGCGGGAGGTTCGGGGAGCAGTACTTC. It specifies CASSHTSGRFGEQYF. The full variable domain, completed using reference TRBV7-9 and TRBJ2-7, is DTGVSQNPRHKITKRGQNVTFRCDPISEHNRLYWYRQTLGQGPEFLTYFQNEAQLEKSRLLSDRFSAERPKGSFSTLEIQRTEQGDSAMYLCASSHTSGRFGEQYFGPGTRLTVT.

The chain is built from TRBV6-9 and TRBJ2-3; 10 bases align to TRBD2. V lost 3 bases to trimming and J lost 1 base; unmatched junction nucleotides: 10. Germline CDR1 is MNHGY and CDR2 is SVAAGI. This CDR3 has 18 residues. CDR3 bases: TGTGCCAGCAGTTACACACCTTTCCTAGCGGGAGGCACAGATACGCAGTATTTT. It encodes CASSYTPFLAGGTDTQYF.

This rearrangement joins TRBV28 to TRBJ2-2; TRBD1 aligns across 9 bases. This CDR3 spans 14 amino acids. Germline CDR1 MDHEN, CDR2 SYDVKM. V shed 8 bases and J 2 bases; nucleotides not matched to a gene: 3. Written as DNA, the CDR3 is TGTGCCAGCCGGGACAGGGATAACACCGGGGAGCTGTTTTTT. Its protein is CASRDRDNTGELFF.

This clonotype was observed a few times. The J gene is TRBJ1-2, the V gene TRBV5-4; 10 nucleotides match TRBD1. The CDR3 runs to 15 residues. The germline CDR1 and CDR2 sequences are SGHNT and YYREEE (reference sequence). V lost 4 bases, J lost 0 bases, and 3 bases stayed unmatched. This CDR3 is CASSRQGASNYGYTF. In DNA, the CDR3 is TGTGCCAGCAGCCGACAGGGGGCCTCTAACTATGGCTACACCTTC.

This clonotype showed up many times. The rearrangement links TRBV11-1 to TRBJ1-1; no reliable D call. Trimming left V 4 bases short and J 2 bases short, with 14 bases between. This CDR3 has 15 amino acids. Germline-derived CDR1 and CDR2 are SGHAT and FQDESV (reference sequence). The CDR3 bases are TGTGCCAGCAGCTCGTGGGGAGAGGCTAACACTGAAGCTTTCTTT. It translates to CASSSWGEANTEAFF.

This chain connects TRBV12-3 or TRBV12-4 to TRBJ2-7; the match to TRBD1 covers 9 bases. Trimming cost V 6 bases and J 8 bases; bases outside gene matches: 5. This CDR3 has 12 amino acids. The CDR3 DNA sequence: TGTGCCAGCAGCTGGGGACAGGGACAGCAGTACTTC. Its protein product is CASSWGQGQQYF.

This clonotype was seen at least ten times. The chain links TRBV3-1 to TRBJ1-1; 8 bases match TRBD1. This CDR3 spans 15 amino acids. The germline gives CDR1 LGHDT, CDR2 YNNKEL (reference sequence). The ends lost 2 bases at V and 7 bases at J; junction bases unmatched: 9. The CDR3 is CASSQQGAQSYEAFF. The CDR3 DNA is TGTGCCAGCAGCCAACAGGGGGCCCAATCGTATGAAGCTTTCTTT.

About this clonotype itself: A read error may be the cause here, since a much bigger clone is one base away. V usage is TRBV27 and J usage is TRBJ2-5; D gene unclear. TRBJ2-1 explains the end of the DNA better; the J call may be wrong. The germline V gene has CDR1 MNHEY and CDR2 SMNVEV (reference sequence). The CDR3 is 12 residues long. DNA of the CDR3: TGTGCCAGCAGTTCACCGCAAGAGACCCAGTTCTTC. Its translation: CASSSPQETQFF.